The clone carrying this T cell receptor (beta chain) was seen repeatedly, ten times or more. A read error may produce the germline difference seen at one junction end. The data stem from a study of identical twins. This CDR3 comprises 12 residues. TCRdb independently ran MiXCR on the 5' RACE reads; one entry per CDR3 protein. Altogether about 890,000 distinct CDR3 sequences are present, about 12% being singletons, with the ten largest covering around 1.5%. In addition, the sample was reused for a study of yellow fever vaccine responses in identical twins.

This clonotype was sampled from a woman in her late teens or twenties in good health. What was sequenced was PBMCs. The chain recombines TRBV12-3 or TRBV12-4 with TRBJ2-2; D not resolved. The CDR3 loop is CASTMNPGELFF. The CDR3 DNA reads TGTGCCAGCACCATGAACCCCGGGGAGCTGTTTTTT.